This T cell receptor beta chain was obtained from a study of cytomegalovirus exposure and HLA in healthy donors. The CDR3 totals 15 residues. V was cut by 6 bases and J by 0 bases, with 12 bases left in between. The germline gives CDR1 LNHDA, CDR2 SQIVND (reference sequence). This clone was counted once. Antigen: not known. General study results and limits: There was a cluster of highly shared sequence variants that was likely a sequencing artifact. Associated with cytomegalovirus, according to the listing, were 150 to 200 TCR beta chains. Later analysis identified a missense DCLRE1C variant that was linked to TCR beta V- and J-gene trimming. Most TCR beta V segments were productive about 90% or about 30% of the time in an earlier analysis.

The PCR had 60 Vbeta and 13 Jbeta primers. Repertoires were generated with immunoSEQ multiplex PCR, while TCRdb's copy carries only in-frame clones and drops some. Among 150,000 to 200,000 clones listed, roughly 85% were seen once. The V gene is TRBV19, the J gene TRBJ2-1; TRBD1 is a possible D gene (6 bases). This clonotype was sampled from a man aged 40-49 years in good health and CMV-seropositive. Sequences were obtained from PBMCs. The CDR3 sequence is CASSPGESSYNEQFF. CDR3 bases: TGTGCCAGTAGCCCAGGGGAAAGCTCCTACAATGAGCAGTTCTTC.